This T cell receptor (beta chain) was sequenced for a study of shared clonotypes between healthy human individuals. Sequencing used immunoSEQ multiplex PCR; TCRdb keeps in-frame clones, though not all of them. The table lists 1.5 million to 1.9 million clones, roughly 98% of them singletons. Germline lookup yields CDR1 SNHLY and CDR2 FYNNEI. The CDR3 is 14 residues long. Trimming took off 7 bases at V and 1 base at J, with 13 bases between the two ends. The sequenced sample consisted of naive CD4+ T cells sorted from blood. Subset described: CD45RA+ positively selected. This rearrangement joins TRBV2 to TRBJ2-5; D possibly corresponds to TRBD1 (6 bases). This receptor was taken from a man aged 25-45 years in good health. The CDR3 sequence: CASTFDRTQETQYF. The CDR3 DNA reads TGTGCCAGCACCTTCGACAGGACCCAAGAGACCCAGTACTTC.